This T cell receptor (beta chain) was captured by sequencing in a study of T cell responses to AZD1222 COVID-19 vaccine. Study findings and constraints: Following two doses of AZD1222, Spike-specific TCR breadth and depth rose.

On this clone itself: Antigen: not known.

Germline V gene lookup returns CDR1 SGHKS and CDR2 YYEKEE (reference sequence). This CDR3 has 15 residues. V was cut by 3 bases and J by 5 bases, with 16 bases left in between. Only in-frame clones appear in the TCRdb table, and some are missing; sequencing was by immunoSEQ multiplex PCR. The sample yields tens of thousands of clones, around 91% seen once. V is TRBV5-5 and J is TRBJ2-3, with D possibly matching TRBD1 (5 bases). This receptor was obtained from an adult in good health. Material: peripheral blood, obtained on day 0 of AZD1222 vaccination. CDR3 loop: CASSWLDTGRDTQYF. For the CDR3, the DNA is TGTGCCAGCAGCTGGCTGGACACGGGTCGAGATACGCAGTATTTT.